This T cell receptor (beta chain) was profiled in a study of cytomegalovirus exposure and HLA in healthy donors. Overall study context: Early released data had about 80 million unique TCRs, all coming from HLA-typed donors.

General study results and limits: HLA-A and HLA-B allele assignments for most subjects were reportedly predicted accurately using TCR beta sequences. With later analysis, a missense DCLRE1C variant became linked to TCR beta V- and J-gene trimming.

Concerning this clone: Its target is not known.

The PCR ran on 60 Vbeta and 13 Jbeta primers. Sequenced by immunoSEQ multiplex PCR; TCRdb stores in-frame clones only, minus some. The listing records more than 140,000 clones. Specimen: PBMCs. The sequence came from a woman aged 18-35 years in good health and CMV-seronegative.

This chain's CDR3 is CASSLGRGRSDTQYF. CDR3 nucleotide sequence: TGTGCCAGCAGCTTAGGCCGGGGTAGGTCAGATACGCAGTATTTT. The chain recombines TRBV11-3 with TRBJ2-3; D might be TRBD2 (5 bases). Trimming took off 1 base at V and 4 bases at J, with 12 bases between the two ends. Germline CDR1 and CDR2: SGHNT and YENEEA. The CDR3 covers 15 residues.